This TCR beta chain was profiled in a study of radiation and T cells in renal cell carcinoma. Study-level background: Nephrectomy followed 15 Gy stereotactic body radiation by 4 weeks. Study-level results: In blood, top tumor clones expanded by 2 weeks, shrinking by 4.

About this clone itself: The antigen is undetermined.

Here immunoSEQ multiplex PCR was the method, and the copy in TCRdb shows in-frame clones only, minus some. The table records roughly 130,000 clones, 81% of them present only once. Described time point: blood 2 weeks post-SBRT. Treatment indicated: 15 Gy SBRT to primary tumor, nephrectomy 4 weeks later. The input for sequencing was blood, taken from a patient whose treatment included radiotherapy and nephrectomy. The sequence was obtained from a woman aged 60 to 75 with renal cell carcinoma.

The CDR3 loop is CASRPWGCTSIDKNIQYF. The CDR3 DNA sequence: TGTGCAAGTCGCCCGTGGGGGTGCACCTCCATAGACAAAAACATTCAGTACTTC. This chain joins TRBV12-2 and TRBJ2-4. TRBV12-2 is a documented pseudogene. This CDR3 spans 18 amino acids.